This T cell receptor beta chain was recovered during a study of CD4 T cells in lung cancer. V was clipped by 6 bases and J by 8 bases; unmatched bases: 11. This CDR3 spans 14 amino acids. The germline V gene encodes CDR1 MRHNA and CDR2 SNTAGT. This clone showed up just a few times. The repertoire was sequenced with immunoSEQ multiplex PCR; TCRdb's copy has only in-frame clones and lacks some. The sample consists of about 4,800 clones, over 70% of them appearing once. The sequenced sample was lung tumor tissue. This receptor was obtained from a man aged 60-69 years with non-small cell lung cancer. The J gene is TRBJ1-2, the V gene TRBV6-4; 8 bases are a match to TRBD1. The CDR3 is CASSLDRGSFGYTF. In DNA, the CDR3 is TGTGCCAGCAGCCTCGACAGGGGTTCTTTCGGCTACACCTTC.